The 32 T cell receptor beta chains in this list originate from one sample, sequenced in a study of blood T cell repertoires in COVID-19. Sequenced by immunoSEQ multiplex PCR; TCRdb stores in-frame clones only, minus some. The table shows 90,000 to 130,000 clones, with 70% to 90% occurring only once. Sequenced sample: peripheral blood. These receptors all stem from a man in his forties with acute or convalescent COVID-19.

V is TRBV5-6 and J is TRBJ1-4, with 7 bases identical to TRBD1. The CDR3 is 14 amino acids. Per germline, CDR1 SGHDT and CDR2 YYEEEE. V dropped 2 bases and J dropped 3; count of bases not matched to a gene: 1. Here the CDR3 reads CASSFGTANEKLFF. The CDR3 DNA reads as TGTGCCAGCAGCTTCGGGACAGCTAATGAAAAACTGTTTTTT.

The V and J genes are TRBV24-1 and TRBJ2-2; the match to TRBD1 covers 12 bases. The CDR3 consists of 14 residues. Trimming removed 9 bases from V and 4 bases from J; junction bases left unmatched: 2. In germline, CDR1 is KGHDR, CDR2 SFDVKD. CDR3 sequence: CATRGQGATGELFF. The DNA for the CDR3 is TGTGCCACCCGGGGACAGGGGGCCACCGGGGAGCTGTTTTTT.

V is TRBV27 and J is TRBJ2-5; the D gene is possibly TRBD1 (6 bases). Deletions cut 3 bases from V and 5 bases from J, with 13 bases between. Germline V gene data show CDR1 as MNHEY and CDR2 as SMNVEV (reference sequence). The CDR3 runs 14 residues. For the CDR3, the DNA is TGTGCCAGCAGTTTTGTGGGGACATCGGAGACCCAGTACTTC. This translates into CASSFVGTSETQYF.

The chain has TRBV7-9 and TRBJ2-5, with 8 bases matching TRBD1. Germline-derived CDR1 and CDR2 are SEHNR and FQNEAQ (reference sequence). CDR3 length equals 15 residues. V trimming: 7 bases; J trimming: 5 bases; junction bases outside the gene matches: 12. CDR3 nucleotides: TGTGCCAGCAACGCAGGGGGCCCGCATATGGAGACCCAGTACTTC. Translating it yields CASNAGGPHMETQYF.

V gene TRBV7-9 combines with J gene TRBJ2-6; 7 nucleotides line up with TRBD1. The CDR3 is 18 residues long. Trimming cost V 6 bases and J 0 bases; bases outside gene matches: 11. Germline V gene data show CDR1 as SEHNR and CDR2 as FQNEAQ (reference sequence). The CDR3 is CASSSPPGGRSGANVLTF. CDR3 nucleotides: TGTGCCAGCAGTTCACCGCCAGGGGGACGCTCTGGGGCCAACGTCCTGACTTTC.

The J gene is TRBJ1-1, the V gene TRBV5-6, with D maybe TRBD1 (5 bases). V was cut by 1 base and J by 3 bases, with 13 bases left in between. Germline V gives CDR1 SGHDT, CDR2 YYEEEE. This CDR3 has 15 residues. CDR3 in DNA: TGTGCCAGCAGCTTGTACGGGGGTCCCGACACTGAAGCTTTCTTT. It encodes CASSLYGGPDTEAFF. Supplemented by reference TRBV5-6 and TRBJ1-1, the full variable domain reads DAGVTQSPTHLIKTRGQQVTLRCSPKSGHDTVSWYQQALGQGPQFIFQYYEEEERQRGNFPDRFSGHQFPNYSSELNVNALLLGDSALYLCASSLYGGPDTEAFFGQGTRLTVV.

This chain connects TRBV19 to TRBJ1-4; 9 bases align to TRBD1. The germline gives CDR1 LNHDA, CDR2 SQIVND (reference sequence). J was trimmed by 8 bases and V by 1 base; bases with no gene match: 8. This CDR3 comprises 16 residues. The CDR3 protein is CASSIAGTGKREKLFF. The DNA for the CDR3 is TGTGCCAGTAGTATAGCCGGGACAGGGAAAAGAGAAAAACTGTTTTTT. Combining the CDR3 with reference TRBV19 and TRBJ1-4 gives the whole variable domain DGGITQSPKYLFRKEGQNVTLSCEQNLNHDAMYWYRQDPGQGLRLIYYSQIVNDFQKGDIAEGYSVSREKKESFPLTVTSAQKNPTAFYLCASSIAGTGKREKLFFGSGTQLSVL.

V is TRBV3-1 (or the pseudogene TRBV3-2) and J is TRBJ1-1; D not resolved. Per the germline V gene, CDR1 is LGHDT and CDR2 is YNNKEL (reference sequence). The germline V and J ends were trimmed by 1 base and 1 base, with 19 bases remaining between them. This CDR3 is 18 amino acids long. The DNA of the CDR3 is TGTGCCAGCAGCCAAGGCGGGGTTTGGCGTATGGAGAACACTGAAGCTTTCTTT. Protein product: CASSQGGVWRMENTEAFF.

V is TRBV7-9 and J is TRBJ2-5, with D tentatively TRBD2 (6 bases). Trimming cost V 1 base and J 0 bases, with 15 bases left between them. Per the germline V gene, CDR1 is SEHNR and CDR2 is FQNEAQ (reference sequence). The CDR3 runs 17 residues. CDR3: CASSLGWRGVNQETQYF. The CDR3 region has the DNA TGTGCCAGCAGCTTAGGGTGGCGCGGGGTAAACCAAGAGACCCAGTACTTC.

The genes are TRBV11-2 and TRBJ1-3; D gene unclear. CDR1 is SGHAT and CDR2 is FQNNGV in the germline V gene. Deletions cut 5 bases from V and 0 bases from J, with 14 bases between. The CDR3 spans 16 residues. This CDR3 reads CASSGPHSFSGNTIYF. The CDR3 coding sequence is TGTGCCAGCAGCGGCCCCCACAGTTTCTCTGGAAACACCATATATTTT.

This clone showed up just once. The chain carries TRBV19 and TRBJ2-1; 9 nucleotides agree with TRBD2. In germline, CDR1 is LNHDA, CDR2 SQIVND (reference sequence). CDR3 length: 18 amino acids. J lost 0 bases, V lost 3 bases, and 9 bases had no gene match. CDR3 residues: CASSMRLAEESSYNEQFF. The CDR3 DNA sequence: TGTGCCAGTAGTATGAGACTAGCGGAAGAGAGCTCCTACAATGAGCAGTTCTTC.

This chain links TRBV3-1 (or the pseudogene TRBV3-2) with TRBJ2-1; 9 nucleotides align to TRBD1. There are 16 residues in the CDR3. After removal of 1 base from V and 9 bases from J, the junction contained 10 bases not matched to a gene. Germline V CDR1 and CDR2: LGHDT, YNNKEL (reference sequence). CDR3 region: CASSQGWRQGGSEQFF. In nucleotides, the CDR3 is TGTGCCAGCAGCCAAGGTTGGAGACAGGGGGGAAGTGAGCAGTTCTTC.

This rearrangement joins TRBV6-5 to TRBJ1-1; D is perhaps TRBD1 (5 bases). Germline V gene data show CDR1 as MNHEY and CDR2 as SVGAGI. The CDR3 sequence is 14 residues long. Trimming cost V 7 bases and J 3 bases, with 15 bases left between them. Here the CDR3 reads CASIRAPWDTEAFF. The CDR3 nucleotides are TGTGCCAGCATCAGGGCGCCCTGGGACACTGAAGCTTTCTTT.

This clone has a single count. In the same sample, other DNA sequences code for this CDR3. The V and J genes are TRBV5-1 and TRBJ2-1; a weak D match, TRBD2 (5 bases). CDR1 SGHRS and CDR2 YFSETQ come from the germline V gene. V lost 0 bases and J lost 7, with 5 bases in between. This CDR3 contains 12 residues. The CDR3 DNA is TGCGCCAGCAGCTTGGGACTAAATGAGCAGTTCTTC. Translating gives CASSLGLNEQFF.

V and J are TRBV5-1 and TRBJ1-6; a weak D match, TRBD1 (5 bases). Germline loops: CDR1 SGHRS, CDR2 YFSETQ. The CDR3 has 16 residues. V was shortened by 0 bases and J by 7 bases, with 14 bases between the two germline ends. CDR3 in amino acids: CASSLDVETENSPLHF. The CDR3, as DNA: TGCGCCAGCAGCTTGGATGTCGAGACAGAGAATTCACCCCTCCACTTT.

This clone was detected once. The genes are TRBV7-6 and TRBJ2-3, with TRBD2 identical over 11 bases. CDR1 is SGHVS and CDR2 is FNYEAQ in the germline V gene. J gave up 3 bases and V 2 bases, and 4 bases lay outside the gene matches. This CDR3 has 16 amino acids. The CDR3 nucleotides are TGTGCCAGCAGCTTAACTAGCGGGAGAGGTACAGATACGCAGTATTTT. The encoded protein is CASSLTSGRGTDTQYF.

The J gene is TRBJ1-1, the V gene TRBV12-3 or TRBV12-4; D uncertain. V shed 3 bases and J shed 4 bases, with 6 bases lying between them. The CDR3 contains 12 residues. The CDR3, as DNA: TGTGCCAGCAGTTTCAGAGGCACTGAAGCTTTCTTT. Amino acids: CASSFRGTEAFF.

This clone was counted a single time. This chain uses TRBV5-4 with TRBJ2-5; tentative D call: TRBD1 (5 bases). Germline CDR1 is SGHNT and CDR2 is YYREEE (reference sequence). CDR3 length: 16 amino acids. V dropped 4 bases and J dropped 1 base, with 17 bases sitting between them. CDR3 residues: CASSRAGMGPQETQYF. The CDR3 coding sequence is TGTGCCAGCAGCCGAGCAGGGATGGGTCCCCAAGAGACCCAGTACTTC.

This CDR3 reads CASSQDGATQYF. The CDR3 DNA reads as TGTGCCAGCAGCCAAGATGGGGCCACGCAGTATTTT. The chain links TRBV3-1 (or the pseudogene TRBV3-2) to TRBJ2-3, with D perhaps matching TRBD1 (5 bases). V lost 0 bases, J lost 9 bases, and 7 bases lay in between. This CDR3 is 12 amino acids long. Per germline, CDR1 LGHDT and CDR2 YNNKEL (reference sequence).

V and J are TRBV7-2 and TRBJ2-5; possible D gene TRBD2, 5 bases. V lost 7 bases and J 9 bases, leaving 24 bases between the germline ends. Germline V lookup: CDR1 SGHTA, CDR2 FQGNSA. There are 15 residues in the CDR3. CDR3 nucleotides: TGTGCCAGCACCCTCCGGGGTACCAGGTCCTTGGCCCAGTACTTC. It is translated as CASTLRGTRSLAQYF.

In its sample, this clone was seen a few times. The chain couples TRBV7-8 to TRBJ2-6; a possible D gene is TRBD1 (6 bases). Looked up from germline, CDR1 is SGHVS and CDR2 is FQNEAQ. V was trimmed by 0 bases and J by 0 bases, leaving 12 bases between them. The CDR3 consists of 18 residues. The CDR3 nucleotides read TGTGCCAGCAGCTTAGCGCCCGGACAGAGCTCTGGGGCCAACGTCCTGACTTTC. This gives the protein CASSLAPGQSSGANVLTF.

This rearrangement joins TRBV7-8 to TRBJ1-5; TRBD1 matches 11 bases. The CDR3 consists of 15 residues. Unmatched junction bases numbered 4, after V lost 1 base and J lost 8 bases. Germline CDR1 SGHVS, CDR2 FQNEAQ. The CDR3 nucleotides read TGTGCCAGCAGCTTAGTGGGGACAGGGGGAGAGCCCCAGCATTTT. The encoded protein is CASSLVGTGGEPQHF.

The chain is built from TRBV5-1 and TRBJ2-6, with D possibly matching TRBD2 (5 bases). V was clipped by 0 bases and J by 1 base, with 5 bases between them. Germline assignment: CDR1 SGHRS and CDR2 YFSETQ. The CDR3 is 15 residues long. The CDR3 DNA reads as TGCGCCAGCAGCTTGGCGGGATCTGGGGCCAACGTCCTGACTTTC. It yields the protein CASSLAGSGANVLTF.

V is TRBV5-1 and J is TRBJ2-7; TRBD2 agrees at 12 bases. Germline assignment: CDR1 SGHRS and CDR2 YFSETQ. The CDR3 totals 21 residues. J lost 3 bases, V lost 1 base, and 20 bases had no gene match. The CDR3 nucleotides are TGCGCCAGCAGCTTGATTGGGACTAGCGGGCCTAACAGTGTAACTCACTACGAGCAGTACTTC. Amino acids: CASSLIGTSGPNSVTHYEQYF.

The CDR3 loop reads CASSLMGSSSYEQYF. In nucleotides, the CDR3 is TGTGCCAGCAGCTTGATGGGGAGTAGCTCCTACGAGCAGTACTTC. V usage is TRBV5-5 and J usage is TRBJ2-7, with D tentatively TRBD2 (5 bases). Trimming left V 1 base short and J 0 bases short, with 11 bases between. Germline CDR1 and CDR2: SGHKS and YYEKEE (reference sequence). The CDR3 has 15 residues.

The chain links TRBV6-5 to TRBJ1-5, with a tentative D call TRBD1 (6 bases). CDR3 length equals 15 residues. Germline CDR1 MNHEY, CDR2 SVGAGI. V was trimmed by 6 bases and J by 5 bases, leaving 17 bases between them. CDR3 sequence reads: CASRFRGGSHQPQHF. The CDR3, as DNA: TGTGCCAGCAGATTCAGGGGAGGGTCCCATCAGCCCCAGCATTTT.

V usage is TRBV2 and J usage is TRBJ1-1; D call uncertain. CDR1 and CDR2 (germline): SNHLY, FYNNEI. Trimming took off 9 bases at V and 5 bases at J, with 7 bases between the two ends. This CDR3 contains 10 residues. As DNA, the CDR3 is TGTGCCAGTCGGAGAACTGAAGCTTTCTTT. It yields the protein CASRRTEAFF.

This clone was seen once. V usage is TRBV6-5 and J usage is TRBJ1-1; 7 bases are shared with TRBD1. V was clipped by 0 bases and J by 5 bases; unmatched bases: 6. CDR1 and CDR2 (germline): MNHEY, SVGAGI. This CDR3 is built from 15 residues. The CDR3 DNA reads TGTGCCAGCAGTTACTCTGCAGGGGGTTATACTGAAGCTTTCTTT. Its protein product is CASSYSAGGYTEAFF.

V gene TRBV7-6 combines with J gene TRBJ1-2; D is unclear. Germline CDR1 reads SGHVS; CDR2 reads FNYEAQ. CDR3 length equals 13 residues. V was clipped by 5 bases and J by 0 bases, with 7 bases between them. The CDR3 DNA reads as TGTGCCAGCAGCGTCGGTTCTAACTATGGCTACACCTTC. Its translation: CASSVGSNYGYTF. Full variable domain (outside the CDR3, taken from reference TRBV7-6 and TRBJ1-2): GAGVSQSPRYKVTKRGQDVALRCDPISGHVSLYWYRQALGQGPEFLTYFNYEAQQDKSGLPNDRFSAERPEGSISTLTIQRTEQRDSAMYRCASSVGSNYGYTFGSGTRLTVV.

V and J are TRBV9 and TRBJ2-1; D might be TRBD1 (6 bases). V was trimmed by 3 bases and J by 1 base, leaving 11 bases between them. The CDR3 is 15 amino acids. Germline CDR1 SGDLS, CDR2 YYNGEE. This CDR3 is CASSDSGQSYNEQFF. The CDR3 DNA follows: TGTGCCAGCAGCGACTCTGGACAGTCCTACAATGAGCAGTTCTTC.

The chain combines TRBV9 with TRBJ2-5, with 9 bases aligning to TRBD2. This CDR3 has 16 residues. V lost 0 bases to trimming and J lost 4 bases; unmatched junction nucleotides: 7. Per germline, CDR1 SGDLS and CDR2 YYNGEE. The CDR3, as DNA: TGTGCCAGCAGCGTAGCTGTGGGACTAGCCCCAGAGACCCAGTACTTC. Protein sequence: CASSVAVGLAPETQYF.

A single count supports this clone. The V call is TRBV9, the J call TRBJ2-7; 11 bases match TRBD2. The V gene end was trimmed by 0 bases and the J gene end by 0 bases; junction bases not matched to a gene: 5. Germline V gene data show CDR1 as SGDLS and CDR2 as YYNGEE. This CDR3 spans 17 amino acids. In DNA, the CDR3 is TGTGCCAGCAGCGTAGCCCCAACTAGCGGGAGCTCCTACGAGCAGTACTTC. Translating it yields CASSVAPTSGSSYEQYF. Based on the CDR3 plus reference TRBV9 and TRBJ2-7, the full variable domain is DSGVTQTPKHLITATGQRVTLRCSPRSGDLSVYWYQQSLDQGLQFLIQYYNGEERAKGNILERFSAQQFPDLHSELNLSSLELGDSALYFCASSVAPTSGSSYEQYFGPGTRLTVT.